Listed below are T cell receptor beta chains from one sample, sequenced in a study of control samples from healthy donors and cancer patients. Sequenced by immunoSEQ multiplex PCR; TCRdb stores in-frame clones only, minus some. This sample yields fewer than 90,000 clones, of which over 75% are seen a single time; approximately 30% belongs to the top ten. The sequenced sample was blood. The source of these receptors is a man aged 50-59 years in good health. Both conserved end residues are part of each CDR3. D genes are given only for firm matches. Clone size is shown for a subset of rows, as once, few, many or a class of expanded clone.

D gene: -
J gene: TRBJ1-5
clone size: -
CDR3 length: 13
V gene: TRBV12-3/TRBV12-4
CDR3 protein: CASSLSGTQPQHF
CDR3 DNA: TGTGCCAGCAGCCTTTCCGGAACTCAGCCCCAGCATTTT

D gene: -
J gene: TRBJ1-3
clone size: -
CDR3 length: 12
V gene: TRBV6-5
CDR3 protein: CASKDIGYTIYF
CDR3 DNA: TGTGCCAGCAAAGACATCGGGTACACCATATATTTT

D gene: -
J gene: TRBJ2-3
clone size: -
CDR3 length: 14
V gene: TRBV10-2
CDR3 protein: CASSERGRTDTQYF
CDR3 DNA: TGCGCCAGCAGTGAGAGGGGGAGGACAGATACGCAGTATTTT

D gene: TRBD2
J gene: TRBJ2-2
clone size: -
CDR3 length: 15
V gene: TRBV19
CDR3 protein: CASSMGLGDTGELFF
CDR3 DNA: TGTGCCAGTAGTATGGGACTAGGAGACACCGGGGAGCTGTTTTTT

D gene: TRBD1
J gene: TRBJ2-7
clone size: -
CDR3 length: 15
V gene: TRBV18
CDR3 protein: CASSLETGASYEQYF
CDR3 DNA: TGTGCCAGCTCACTGGAGACAGGGGCATCCTACGAGCAGTACTTC

D gene: TRBD1
J gene: TRBJ1-5
clone size: -
CDR3 length: 14
V gene: TRBV10-3
CDR3 protein: CATSGQGEYQPQHF
CDR3 DNA: TGTGCCACCTCCGGACAGGGAGAGTATCAGCCCCAGCATTTT

D gene: TRBD1
J gene: TRBJ1-2
clone size: -
CDR3 length: 14
V gene: TRBV19
CDR3 protein: CASSLRTGNYGYTF
CDR3 DNA: TGTGCCAGTAGTCTTCGGACAGGAAACTATGGCTACACCTTC

D gene: -
J gene: TRBJ1-1
clone size: -
CDR3 length: 14
V gene: TRBV12-1
CDR3 protein: CASTPGTGDTEAFF
CDR3 DNA: TGTGCCAGCACCCCGGGGACAGGGGACACTGAAGCTTTCTTT

D gene: TRBD1
J gene: TRBJ2-3
clone size: -
CDR3 length: 14
V gene: TRBV12-5
CDR3 protein: CASASDRGMDTQYF
CDR3 DNA: TGTGCTAGTGCCTCGGACAGGGGGATGGATACGCAGTATTTT

D gene: -
J gene: TRBJ2-7
clone size: -
CDR3 length: 14
V gene: TRBV5-1
CDR3 protein: CASSVGQGSYEQYF
CDR3 DNA: TGCGCCAGCAGCGTGGGGCAGGGGTCCTACGAGCAGTACTTC

D gene: TRBD2
J gene: TRBJ2-2
clone size: -
CDR3 length: 15
V gene: TRBV27
CDR3 protein: CASSWGGTNTGELFF
CDR3 DNA: TGTGCCAGCAGTTGGGGGGGGACGAACACCGGGGAGCTGTTTTTT

D gene: TRBD2
J gene: TRBJ2-1
clone size: few
CDR3 length: 15
V gene: TRBV7-2
CDR3 protein: CASSPTSGRYNEQFF
CDR3 DNA: TGTGCCAGCAGTCCGACTAGCGGGCGTTACAATGAGCAGTTCTTC

D gene: -
J gene: TRBJ1-1
clone size: -
CDR3 length: 15
V gene: TRBV9
CDR3 protein: CASSVGPTGNTEAFF
CDR3 DNA: TGTGCCAGCAGCGTTGGTCCGACAGGGAACACTGAAGCTTTCTTT

D gene: TRBD1
J gene: TRBJ1-5
clone size: -
CDR3 length: 13
V gene: TRBV29-1
CDR3 protein: CSVGQGGNQPQHF
CDR3 DNA: TGCAGCGTTGGACAGGGCGGCAATCAGCCCCAGCATTTT

D gene: -
J gene: TRBJ1-4
clone size: -
CDR3 length: 13
V gene: TRBV7-9
CDR3 protein: CASSTRANEKLFF
CDR3 DNA: TGTGCCAGCAGCACGCGAGCAAACGAAAAACTGTTTTTT

D gene: -
J gene: TRBJ1-5
clone size: -
CDR3 length: 14
V gene: TRBV2
CDR3 protein: CASSEAIGNQPQHF
CDR3 DNA: TGTGCCAGCAGTGAAGCGATTGGGAATCAGCCCCAGCATTTT

D gene: -
J gene: TRBJ2-3
clone size: -
CDR3 length: 12
V gene: TRBV3-1/TRBV3-2
CDR3 protein: CASSQGEDTQYF
CDR3 DNA: TGTGCCAGCAGCCAAGGTGAAGATACGCAGTATTTT

D gene: TRBD2
J gene: TRBJ2-7
clone size: -
CDR3 length: 16
V gene: TRBV7-9
CDR3 protein: CASSAGLAGGLYEQYF
CDR3 DNA: TGTGCCAGCAGCGCGGGACTAGCGGGAGGGTTATACGAGCAGTACTTC

D gene: -
J gene: TRBJ2-5
clone size: once
CDR3 length: 13
V gene: TRBV6-5
CDR3 protein: CASSSQMIETQYF
CDR3 DNA: TGTGCCAGCAGTTCTCAGATGATCGAGACCCAGTACTTC

D gene: TRBD1
J gene: TRBJ1-4
clone size: few
CDR3 length: 17
V gene: TRBV2
CDR3 protein: CASRAPGQGATNEKLFF
CDR3 DNA: TGTGCCAGCAGGGCTCCGGGACAGGGGGCTACTAATGAAAAACTGTTTTTT

D gene: TRBD1
J gene: TRBJ1-5
clone size: -
CDR3 length: 16
V gene: TRBV28
CDR3 protein: CASSFGQGASNQPQHF
CDR3 DNA: TGTGCCAGCAGTTTTGGGCAGGGGGCCTCCAATCAGCCCCAGCATTTT

D gene: -
J gene: TRBJ2-1
clone size: -
CDR3 length: 15
V gene: TRBV4-3
CDR3 protein: CASSQDQDSYNEQFF
CDR3 DNA: TGCGCCAGCAGCCAAGATCAGGACAGCTACAATGAGCAGTTCTTC

D gene: TRBD1
J gene: TRBJ2-5
clone size: -
CDR3 length: 13
V gene: TRBV29-1
CDR3 protein: CSVAQGVAETQYF
CDR3 DNA: TGCAGCGTCGCACAGGGGGTGGCGGAGACCCAGTACTTC

D gene: -
J gene: TRBJ1-5
clone size: -
CDR3 length: 13
V gene: TRBV30
CDR3 protein: CAWNRGAGQPQHF
CDR3 DNA: TGTGCGTGGAATCGGGGCGCAGGGCAGCCCCAGCATTTT

D gene: -
J gene: TRBJ1-2
clone size: few
CDR3 length: 11
V gene: TRBV11-2
CDR3 protein: CASSGFYGYTF
CDR3 DNA: TGTGCCAGCAGCGGGTTCTATGGCTACACCTTC

D gene: TRBD2
J gene: TRBJ2-1
clone size: once
CDR3 length: 13
V gene: TRBV9
CDR3 protein: CASIAGVGGEQFF
CDR3 DNA: TGTGCCAGCATTGCGGGAGTGGGGGGTGAGCAGTTCTTC

D gene: -
J gene: TRBJ2-6
clone size: -
CDR3 length: 17
V gene: TRBV4-3
CDR3 protein: CASSLSDARAGANVLTF
CDR3 DNA: TGCGCCAGCAGCCTGAGCGATGCGAGGGCTGGGGCCAACGTCCTGACTTTC

D gene: -
J gene: TRBJ2-1
clone size: -
CDR3 length: 16
V gene: TRBV5-1
CDR3 protein: CASSSTGGVPYNEQFF
CDR3 DNA: TGCGCCAGCAGCTCGACCGGAGGGGTTCCCTACAATGAGCAGTTCTTC

D gene: -
J gene: TRBJ2-3
clone size: -
CDR3 length: 14
V gene: TRBV13
CDR3 protein: CASSLGGDTDTQYF
CDR3 DNA: TGTGCCAGCAGCTTAGGCGGGGACACAGATACGCAGTATTTT

D gene: -
J gene: TRBJ2-7
clone size: -
CDR3 length: 16
V gene: TRBV5-1
CDR3 protein: CASSPVVGAIGSEQYF
CDR3 DNA: TGCGCCAGCAGCCCCGTCGTGGGGGCGATCGGGTCCGAGCAGTACTTC

D gene: TRBD1
J gene: TRBJ2-3
clone size: -
CDR3 length: 14
V gene: TRBV5-6
CDR3 protein: CASSSGQGQDTQYF
CDR3 DNA: TGTGCCAGCAGCTCGGGACAGGGTCAAGATACGCAGTATTTT

D gene: -
J gene: TRBJ1-1
clone size: few
CDR3 length: 15
V gene: TRBV12-5
CDR3 protein: CASGLATNRVSEAFF
CDR3 DNA: TGTGCTAGTGGTTTGGCTACGAACAGGGTATCTGAAGCTTTCTTT

D gene: -
J gene: TRBJ1-1
clone size: once
CDR3 length: 12
V gene: TRBV10-2
CDR3 protein: CASSESIQGAFF
CDR3 DNA: TGCGCCAGCAGTGAGTCAATCCAGGGAGCTTTCTTT

D gene: -
J gene: TRBJ1-1
clone size: -
CDR3 length: 13
V gene: TRBV20-1
CDR3 protein: CSASPGTPTEAFF
CDR3 DNA: TGCAGTGCTAGTCCTGGGACGCCGACTGAAGCTTTCTTT

D gene: -
J gene: TRBJ1-1
clone size: -
CDR3 length: 14
V gene: TRBV27
CDR3 protein: CASSFGPGNTEAFF
CDR3 DNA: -

D gene: -
J gene: TRBJ2-3
clone size: -
CDR3 length: 13
V gene: TRBV5-4
CDR3 protein: CASSLDDSDTQYF
CDR3 DNA: TGTGCCAGCAGCTTGGATGACTCAGATACGCAGTATTTT

D gene: TRBD1
J gene: TRBJ2-1
clone size: -
CDR3 length: 15
V gene: TRBV7-9
CDR3 protein: CASSLGQGAYNEQFF
CDR3 DNA: TGTGCCAGCAGCTTGGGACAGGGGGCCTACAATGAGCAGTTCTTC

D gene: -
J gene: TRBJ2-1
clone size: -
CDR3 length: 16
V gene: TRBV6-5
CDR3 protein: CASSYGASLSYNEQFF
CDR3 DNA: TGTGCCAGCAGTTACGGCGCCTCCCTGTCTTACAATGAGCAGTTCTTC

D gene: -
J gene: TRBJ1-2
clone size: -
CDR3 length: 12
V gene: TRBV19
CDR3 protein: CASSTLNYGYTF
CDR3 DNA: TGTGCCAGTAGTACTTTGAACTATGGCTACACCTTC

D gene: TRBD1
J gene: TRBJ1-3
clone size: -
CDR3 length: 16
V gene: TRBV12-5
CDR3 protein: CASGSTQGAIGNTIYF
CDR3 DNA: TGTGCTAGTGGTTCTACACAGGGGGCGATTGGAAACACCATATATTTT

D gene: -
J gene: TRBJ2-7
clone size: many
CDR3 length: 13
V gene: TRBV6-2/TRBV6-3
CDR3 protein: CASSYRYSVEQYF
CDR3 DNA: TGTGCCAGCAGTTACCGATACTCCGTCGAGCAGTACTTC

D gene: -
J gene: TRBJ1-5
clone size: -
CDR3 length: 14
V gene: TRBV6-5
CDR3 protein: CASSLIWGNQPQHF
CDR3 DNA: TGTGCCAGCAGTTTGATATGGGGCAATCAGCCCCAGCATTTT

D gene: -
J gene: TRBJ2-3
clone size: -
CDR3 length: 17
V gene: TRBV29-1
CDR3 protein: CSVEQVWKGPSTDTQYF
CDR3 DNA: TGCAGCGTTGAACAGGTGTGGAAGGGACCTAGCACAGATACGCAGTATTTT

D gene: -
J gene: TRBJ1-2
clone size: -
CDR3 length: 11
V gene: TRBV12-3/TRBV12-4
CDR3 protein: CASSLPGGYTF
CDR3 DNA: TGTGCCAGCAGTTTGCCCGGAGGCTACACCTTC

D gene: -
J gene: TRBJ2-7
clone size: once
CDR3 length: 14
V gene: TRBV15
CDR3 protein: CATQWGVGFYEQYF
CDR3 DNA: TGTGCCACTCAATGGGGAGTCGGGTTCTACGAGCAGTACTTC

D gene: -
J gene: TRBJ2-3
clone size: -
CDR3 length: 13
V gene: TRBV5-6
CDR3 protein: CASSPGTPDTQYF
CDR3 DNA: TGTGCCAGCAGCCCGGGGACTCCAGATACGCAGTATTTT

D gene: TRBD1
J gene: TRBJ1-6
clone size: many
CDR3 length: 15
V gene: TRBV15
CDR3 protein: CATSRQDRVYSPLHF
CDR3 DNA: TGTGCCACCAGCAGACAGGACAGGGTTTATTCACCCCTCCACTTT

D gene: TRBD2
J gene: TRBJ2-5
clone size: -
CDR3 length: 15
V gene: TRBV10-3
CDR3 protein: CAITGTSGGQETQYF
CDR3 DNA: TGTGCCATCACCGGGACTAGCGGAGGCCAAGAGACCCAGTACTTC

D gene: TRBD2
J gene: TRBJ2-3
clone size: -
CDR3 length: 15
V gene: TRBV6-4
CDR3 protein: CASSLTSGGTDTQYF
CDR3 DNA: TGTGCCAGCAGTCTTACTAGCGGGGGCACAGATACGCAGTATTTT

D gene: -
J gene: TRBJ1-5
clone size: -
CDR3 length: 15
V gene: TRBV6-5
CDR3 protein: CASSRGVDSNQPQHF
CDR3 DNA: TGTGCCAGCAGTAGAGGGGTTGATAGCAATCAGCCCCAGCATTTT

D gene: -
J gene: TRBJ2-1
clone size: -
CDR3 length: 13
V gene: TRBV24-1
CDR3 protein: CATSDTRYNEQFF
CDR3 DNA: TGTGCCACCAGTGACACGAGGTACAATGAGCAGTTCTTC

D gene: -
J gene: TRBJ2-1
clone size: few
CDR3 length: 12
V gene: TRBV7-2
CDR3 protein: CASSPTDYEQFF
CDR3 DNA: TGTGCCAGCAGCCCAACAGATTATGAGCAGTTCTTC

D gene: -
J gene: TRBJ2-2
clone size: -
CDR3 length: 15
V gene: TRBV3-1/TRBV3-2
CDR3 protein: CASSLSAEVTGELFF
CDR3 DNA: TGTGCCAGCAGTCTTAGTGCCGAGGTCACCGGGGAGCTGTTTTTT

D gene: -
J gene: TRBJ2-7
clone size: -
CDR3 length: 17
V gene: TRBV6-2/TRBV6-3
CDR3 protein: CASSYTRGDSATYEQYF
CDR3 DNA: TGTGCCAGCAGTTACACGCGCGGGGACAGCGCAACCTACGAGCAGTACTTC

D gene: -
J gene: TRBJ1-6
clone size: -
CDR3 length: 14
V gene: TRBV27
CDR3 protein: CASSPGRANSPLHF
CDR3 DNA: TGTGCCAGCAGCCCCGGACGAGCGAATTCACCCCTCCACTTT

D gene: -
J gene: TRBJ2-1
clone size: -
CDR3 length: 20
V gene: TRBV18
CDR3 protein: CASSPPGQASDRGANNEQFF
CDR3 DNA: TGTGCCAGCTCACCACCGGGGCAGGCCAGCGACCGAGGGGCCAACAATGAGCAGTTCTTC

D gene: -
J gene: TRBJ2-1
clone size: -
CDR3 length: 13
V gene: TRBV29-1
CDR3 protein: CSVDGRTRNEQFF
CDR3 DNA: TGCAGCGTTGATGGACGGACGAGGAATGAGCAGTTCTTC